What follows describes a single T cell receptor beta chain. Its antigen remains unknown. Only in-frame clones appear in the TCRdb table, and some are missing; sequencing was by immunoSEQ multiplex PCR. Altogether several thousand clones are present, around four fifths being singletons, with the ten largest covering roughly 9.7%. The data derive from a study of somatic mutations in cytotoxic T cells in rheumatoid arthritis. Study-level information: Purity of nearly 100% was reached when some V beta antibody-stained T-cell populations were flow-sorted, including V beta1+ cells sequenced for TCRB. Study-wide results and limits: CD8+ clonality rose with age in rheumatoid arthritis patients, unlike in healthy controls. Antigenic targets recognized by the expanded CD8+ clones remained undetermined.

The CDR3 spans 18 residues. In germline, CDR1 is MNHNS, CDR2 SASEGT. V trimming: 0 bases; J trimming: 4 bases; junction bases outside the gene matches: 13. This chain joins TRBV6-1 and TRBJ2-5; 8 bases agree with TRBD2. The TCR was taken from an adult with rheumatoid arthritis. Source material: CD8+ T cells sorted from blood. Here the CDR3 reads CASSEARLAGDPIETQYF. In DNA, the CDR3 is TGTGCCAGCAGTGAAGCGCGGCTAGCGGGTGATCCTATAGAGACCCAGTACTTC.